This note documents a single TCR beta chain sequence. Its antigen is unknown. The data are from a study of T cell repertoires in cytomegalovirus infection. For the study at large: From public TCR beta signatures came an indication of both CMV infection and matching HLA type. Study observations and caveats: Ex vivo responses were dominated by HLA-C-restricted CMV-specific TCR beta clonotypes. Identification of carriers of CMV plus the relevant HLA was performed using cumulative public TCR beta family frequency.

One entry per CDR3 protein, called by TCRdb with MiXCR from the reads. The sample shows hundreds of thousands of distinct CDR3 sequences, about a third of them seen only once. The CDR3 contains 14 residues. CDR1 is SGHNT, CDR2 YYREEE, per germline (reference sequence). V was trimmed by 4 bases and J by 1 base, leaving 11 bases between them. This clonotype was sampled from a human donor in good health (CMV status not recorded). Some clones in this sample may be carry-over from other donors' samples. The chain combines TRBV5-4 with TRBJ1-2; the D is unclear. Sequenced here: cultured CD8+ T cells from PBMCs, sampled from culture after CMV antigen stimulation. This chain's CDR3 is CASSAEQLNYGYTF. The CDR3 DNA follows: TGTGCCAGCAGCGCGGAGCAGCTTAACTATGGCTACACCTTC.